A few counts support the clone carrying this TCR beta chain. Its antigen is not identified. Via MiXCR, TCRdb re-called the 5' RACE reads, giving one row per CDR3 protein. The data show about 530,000 distinct CDR3 sequences, about a fifth seen once. CDR1 and CDR2 (germline): MDHEN, SYDVKM. V was pared by 2 bases and J by 6 bases, with 15 bases between. The CDR3 covers 15 residues. This entry comes from a study of identical twins. Broader study findings: Abundant cord blood beta clonotypes carried fewer insertions; memory repertoires showed none.

These data also featured in a second study, about yellow fever vaccine responses in identical twins.

The chain combines TRBV28 with TRBJ2-3; TRBD2 is a possible D gene (7 bases). What was sequenced was CD4+ T cells sorted from blood. The clonotype was recovered from a woman aged 18-29 years in good health. The CDR3 reads CASSLRGTGGDTQYF. CDR3 nucleotide sequence: TGTGCCAGCAGTTTACGGGGGACGGGGGGCGATACGCAGTATTTT.